This TCR beta chain was sequenced for a study of beta chain features in type 1 diabetes. Study-level findings and limits: Researchers cautioned that cDNA sequencing could over-represent cells with high TCR expression. A moderate, significant TCRB CDR3 shortening appeared in type 1 diabetes across four CD4+ subsets.

V was shortened by 6 bases and J by 5 bases, with 11 bases between the two germline ends. The germline V gene encodes CDR1 SQVTM and CDR2 ANQGSEA. This CDR3 has 11 residues. Reverse transcribing all isolated RNA meant expressed TCRB transcripts were sequenced. Only in-frame clones appear in the TCRdb table, and some are missing; sequencing was by immunoSEQ multiplex PCR. In the table there are 600,000 to 700,000 clones, around 15% of which are singletons. This clone has just a few counts. The target antigen is unknown. The sequence derives from a young man with type 1 diabetes. The material sequenced was naive CD4+ T cells from blood. The chain couples TRBV29-1 to TRBJ2-7; D uncertain. CDR3 region: CSVAVTDEQYF. The CDR3 DNA reads TGCAGCGTAGCCGTCACGGACGAGCAGTACTTC.